These T cell receptor beta chains were read from a single sample in a study of T-cell reconstitution after alpha-beta-depleted transplantation in children. MiXCR, run by TCRdb on the PCR reads, gives a single entry per CDR3 protein. The sample comprises about 270,000 distinct CDR3 sequences, more than 9% of which are singletons, and roughly a tenth rests with the top ten. Specimen: PBMCs from the stem cell graft donor, collected from the stem cell graft. The receptors come from a human donor who donated a stem cell graft to a child with SCID. CDR3s include the opening cysteine and the closing phenylalanine or tryptophan. D genes are given only for firm matches. Some rows mark clone size as missing; the rest say once, few, many or name a class of expanded clone.

d_call: .
j_call: TRBJ1-6
clone_size: .
v_call: TRBV7-9
cdr3_nt: TGTGCCGCAACCAGACTGAGCTCCTATAATTCACCCCTCCACTTT
cdr3_aa: CAATRLSSYNSPLHF

d_call: TRBD2
j_call: TRBJ2-3
clone_size: .
v_call: TRBV6-1
cdr3_nt: TGTGCCAGCAGTGAACCTAGCGGGGCATCGGATACGCAGTATTTT
cdr3_aa: CASSEPSGASDTQYF

d_call: TRBD2
j_call: TRBJ2-4
clone_size: .
v_call: TRBV6-4
cdr3_nt: TGTGCCAGCAGTGACTTACTAGCGGGGGGCTTCGACAAAAACATTCAGTACTTC
cdr3_aa: CASSDLLAGGFDKNIQYF

d_call: .
j_call: TRBJ2-1
clone_size: .
v_call: TRBV19
cdr3_nt: TGTGCCAGTAGTATTTTGGAGACCAGCTCCTACAATGAGCAGTTCTTC
cdr3_aa: CASSILETSSYNEQFF

d_call: TRBD1
j_call: TRBJ2-7
clone_size: few
v_call: TRBV12-3/TRBV12-4
cdr3_nt: TGTGCCAGCAGCCCCCGGGACAGCAGCTCCTACGAGCAGTACTTC
cdr3_aa: CASSPRDSSSYEQYF

d_call: .
j_call: TRBJ2-5
clone_size: few
v_call: TRBV10-3
cdr3_nt: TGTGCCACACAGACGGCAGAGACCCAGTACTTC
cdr3_aa: CATQTAETQYF

d_call: .
j_call: TRBJ2-3
clone_size: few
v_call: TRBV20-1
cdr3_nt: TGCAGTGCTAGGGGGACTGCTGGGGGAACAGATACGCAGTATTTT
cdr3_aa: CSARGTAGGTDTQYF

d_call: TRBD1
j_call: TRBJ1-1
clone_size: many
v_call: TRBV5-1
cdr3_nt: TGCGCCAGCAGCTCGGGACAGGCGAACACTGAAGCTTTCTTT
cdr3_aa: CASSSGQANTEAFF

d_call: .
j_call: TRBJ1-1
clone_size: few
v_call: TRBV7-9
cdr3_nt: TGTGCCAGCAGCCCAGGGACCCTTATGGTCACTGAAGCTTTCTTT
cdr3_aa: CASSPGTLMVTEAFF

d_call: .
j_call: TRBJ1-2
clone_size: few
v_call: TRBV12-3/TRBV12-4
cdr3_nt: TGTGCCAGCAGTCTGGGGACGGGAGGTGGAGGCTACACCTTC
cdr3_aa: CASSLGTGGGGYTF

d_call: .
j_call: TRBJ2-1
clone_size: .
v_call: TRBV5-1
cdr3_nt: TGCGCCAGCAGACAAGGCGATCCAATTTACAATGAGCAGTTCTTC
cdr3_aa: CASRQGDPIYNEQFF